This TCR beta chain was profiled in a study of OX40 agonist ivuxolimab in advanced cancers. Looked up from germline, CDR1 is SGHTA and CDR2 is FQGNSA. Losses at the gene ends were 1 base for V and 0 bases for J; bases not matched to a gene: 6. The CDR3 runs 16 residues. Profiled with immunoSEQ multiplex PCR; TCRdb holds only in-frame clones, not every one. The data hold fewer than 100,000 clones, with about 80% observed a single time. Sequencing was performed on CD4+ or CD8+ T cells sorted from blood, taken in a trial of the OX40 agonist ivuxolimab. This receptor was obtained from an adult with an advanced solid tumor such as melanoma, head and neck, liver or kidney cancer. V is TRBV7-2 and J is TRBJ2-7, with 7 nucleotides matching TRBD1. The CDR3 sequence is CASSLVGQISSYEQYF. The DNA for the CDR3 is TGTGCCAGCAGCTTAGTGGGACAGATTTCCTCCTACGAGCAGTACTTC.